This T cell receptor beta chain was recorded in a study of blood T cell repertoires in COVID-19. Study context: PBMCs, B-cell-depleted T cells, or T cells provided the cDNA or gDNA that made up the material.

Here immunoSEQ multiplex PCR was the method, and the copy in TCRdb shows in-frame clones only, minus some. The sample holds under 250,000 clones, 70% to 90% seen once. The germline gives CDR1 SGHNT, CDR2 YYREEE (reference sequence). The CDR3 loop spans 14 amino acids. V lost 2 bases, J lost 4 bases, and 4 bases stayed unmatched. Enrollment of patients from Seattle took place during active infection, with longitudinal follow-up. This TCR was recovered from a man aged 50-60 years with COVID-19, enrolled during active disease. The chain couples TRBV5-4 to TRBJ2-7; 9 nucleotides line up with TRBD1. The sequencing sample was made of peripheral blood. CDR3: CASSFGTGLYEQYF. The CDR3 DNA reads TGTGCCAGCAGCTTCGGGACAGGGTTATACGAGCAGTACTTC.